These 8 T cell receptor beta chains originate from one sample sequenced in a study of T cells in Graves' hyperthyroidism and ophthalmopathy. RNA transcripts gave rise to amplified TCR beta CDR3 regions. The HTBI primer set drove a first-round RT-PCR of the TCR CDR3. One entry per CDR3 protein results from TCRdb running MiXCR on the multiplex PCR reads. Among some 570,000 distinct CDR3 sequences listed, 14% were seen once. Sample: blood. These receptors came from a woman aged 18-29 years with Graves' ophthalmopathy.

This clonotype was counted at least ten times. This chain connects TRBV20-1 to TRBJ2-3; tentative D call: TRBD2 (6 bases). The CDR3 totals 14 residues. Trimming removed 6 bases from V and 3 bases from J, with 16 bases in between. In germline, CDR1 is DFQATT, CDR2 SNEGSKA (reference sequence). CDR3 region: CSASPTAGTDTQYF. CDR3 nucleotides: TGCAGTGCCAGCCCTACGGCGGGGACAGATACGCAGTATTTT.

This clonotype has only a few counts. V usage is TRBV5-6 and J usage is TRBJ2-1; 11 bases fit TRBD2. Per germline, CDR1 SGHDT and CDR2 YYEEEE. The CDR3 runs 14 residues. The ends lost 5 bases at V and 6 bases at J; junction bases unmatched: 4. The CDR3 DNA follows: TGTGCCAGCAGGTCGGGACTAGCGGCCAATGAGCAGTTCTTC. Amino acid sequence: CASRSGLAANEQFF. Full variable domain (remainder filled in from reference TRBV5-6 and TRBJ2-1): DAGVTQSPTHLIKTRGQQVTLRCSPKSGHDTVSWYQQALGQGPQFIFQYYEEEERQRGNFPDRFSGHQFPNYSSELNVNALLLGDSALYLCASRSGLAANEQFFGPGTRLTVL.

This clonotype was observed a handful of times. The chain recombines TRBV24-1 with TRBJ1-2; D is undetermined. Trimming left V 7 bases short and J 8 bases short, with 13 bases between. The CDR3 length is 12 residues. The germline CDR1 and CDR2 sequences are KGHDR and SFDVKD. The CDR3 protein is CATRHPKEGYTF. The CDR3 DNA reads as TGTGCCACCAGACACCCCAAGGAGGGCTACACCTTC.

The rearrangement links TRBV20-1 to TRBJ2-5; no reliable D call. Germline V gives CDR1 DFQATT, CDR2 SNEGSKA (reference sequence). Between the trimmed V and J ends, which lost 4 bases and 5 bases, there was a span of 5 bases. The CDR3 has 10 residues. The CDR3 loop reads CSAISETQYF. The DNA for the CDR3 is TGCAGTGCTATAAGTGAGACCCAGTACTTC.

This clonotype was picked up a small number of times. The chain links TRBV20-1 to TRBJ1-5, with D possibly TRBD1 on 5 matching bases. Trimming shortened V by 4 bases and J by 1 base, and 11 bases separated the two germline ends. Per the germline V gene, CDR1 is DFQATT and CDR2 is SNEGSKA (reference sequence). The CDR3 spans 14 residues. DNA for the CDR3: TGCAGTGCTACGGCAGGGTACAGCAATCAGCCCCAGCATTTT. It encodes CSATAGYSNQPQHF.

This clonotype was observed many times. The rearrangement uses TRBV7-9 and TRBJ1-2; 7 nucleotides align to TRBD1. This CDR3 has 13 residues. The junction had 10 bases not matched to a gene; V was cut back by 5 bases and J by 10 bases. Germline-derived CDR1 and CDR2 are SEHNR and FQNEAQ (reference sequence). The CDR3 loop reads CASSQGGRVDYTF. Here the CDR3 DNA reads TGTGCCAGCAGCCAGGGGGGAAGGGTCGACTACACCTTC.

The V and J genes are TRBV9 and TRBJ2-7, with a tentative D call TRBD2 (5 bases). The CDR3 consists of 16 residues. V lost 5 bases and J 3 bases, leaving 21 bases between the germline ends. In germline, CDR1 is SGDLS, CDR2 YYNGEE. CDR3 sequence: CASRPWTRPLNYEQYF. Here the CDR3 DNA reads TGTGCCAGCAGGCCCTGGACTCGCCCTCTAAACTACGAGCAGTACTTC.

This clonotype was seen only a few times. V usage is TRBV4-1 and J usage is TRBJ1-3; possible D gene TRBD1, 5 bases. The ends were cut back, 3 bases at V and 0 bases at J, with 9 bases in the middle. Germline lookup yields CDR1 MGHRA and CDR2 YSYEKL. The CDR3 totals 15 residues. The CDR3, as DNA: TGCGCCAGCAGCCAGGGGCCGACCTCTGGAAACACCATATATTTT. Protein sequence: CASSQGPTSGNTIYF.